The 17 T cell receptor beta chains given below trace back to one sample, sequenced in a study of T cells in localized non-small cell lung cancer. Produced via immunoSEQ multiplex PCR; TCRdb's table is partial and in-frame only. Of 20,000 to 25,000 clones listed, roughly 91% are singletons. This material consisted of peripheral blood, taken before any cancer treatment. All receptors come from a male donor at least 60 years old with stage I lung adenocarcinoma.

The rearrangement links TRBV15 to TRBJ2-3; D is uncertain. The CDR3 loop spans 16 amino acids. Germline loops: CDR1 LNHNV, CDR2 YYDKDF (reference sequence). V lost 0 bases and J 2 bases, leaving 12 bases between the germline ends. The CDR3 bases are TGTGCCACCAGCAGAGAGGGATGGCCCAACACAGATACGCAGTATTTT. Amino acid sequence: CATSREGWPNTDTQYF. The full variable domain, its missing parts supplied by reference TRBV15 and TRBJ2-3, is DAMVIQNPRYQVTQFGKPVTLSCSQTLNHNVMYWYQQKSSQAPKLLFHYYDKDFNNEADTPDNFQSRRPNTSFCFLDIRSPGLGDTAMYLCATSREGWPNTDTQYFGPGTRLTVL.

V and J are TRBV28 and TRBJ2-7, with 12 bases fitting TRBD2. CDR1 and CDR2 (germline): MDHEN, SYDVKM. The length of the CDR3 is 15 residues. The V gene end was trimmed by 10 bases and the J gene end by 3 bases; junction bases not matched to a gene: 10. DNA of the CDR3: TGTGCCACCCGAATGCCTAGCGGGGGGGACTACGAGCAGTACTTC. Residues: CATRMPSGGDYEQYF. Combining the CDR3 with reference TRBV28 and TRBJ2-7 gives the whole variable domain DVKVTQSSRYLVKRTGEKVFLECVQDMDHENMFWYRQDPGLGLRLIYFSYDVKMKEKGDIPEGYSVSREKKERFSLILESASTNQTSMYLCATRMPSGGDYEQYFGPGTRLTVT.

DNA of the CDR3: TGTGCCAGCAGCGCGCAGCAGTCGAGCACTGAAGCTTTCTTT. Translation: CASSAQQSSTEAFF. This chain uses TRBV16 with TRBJ1-1; unclear D gene. Germline V gene data show CDR1 as KGHSY and CDR2 as FQNENV. Trimming pared 5 bases from V and 4 bases from J, leaving 14 bases between. The CDR3 sequence is 14 residues long.

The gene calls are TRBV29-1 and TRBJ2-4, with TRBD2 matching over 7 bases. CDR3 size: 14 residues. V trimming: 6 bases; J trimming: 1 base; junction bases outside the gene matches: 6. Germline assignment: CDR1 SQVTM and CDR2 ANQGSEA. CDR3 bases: TGCAGCGTCGGGCGGGAGTTGGCCAAAAACATTCAGTACTTC. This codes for CSVGRELAKNIQYF.

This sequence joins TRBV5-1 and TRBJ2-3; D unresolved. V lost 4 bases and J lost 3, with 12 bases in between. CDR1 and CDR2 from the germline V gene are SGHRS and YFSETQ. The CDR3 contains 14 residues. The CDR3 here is CASSPPDGTDTQYF. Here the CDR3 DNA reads TGCGCCAGCAGCCCCCCGGATGGGACAGATACGCAGTATTTT.

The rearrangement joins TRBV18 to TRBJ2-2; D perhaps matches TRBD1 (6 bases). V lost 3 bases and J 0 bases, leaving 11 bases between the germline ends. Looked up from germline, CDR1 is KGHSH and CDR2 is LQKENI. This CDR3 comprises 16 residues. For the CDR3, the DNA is TGTGCCAGCTCACCTACCGGGACACCGAACACCGGGGAGCTGTTTTTT. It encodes CASSPTGTPNTGELFF.

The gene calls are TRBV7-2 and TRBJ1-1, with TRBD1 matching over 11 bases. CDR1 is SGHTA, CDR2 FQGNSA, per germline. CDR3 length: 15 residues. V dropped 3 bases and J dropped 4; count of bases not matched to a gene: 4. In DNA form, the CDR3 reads TGTGCCAGCAGCTTCCGGACAGGGGGCGGCACTGAAGCTTTCTTT. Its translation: CASSFRTGGGTEAFF.

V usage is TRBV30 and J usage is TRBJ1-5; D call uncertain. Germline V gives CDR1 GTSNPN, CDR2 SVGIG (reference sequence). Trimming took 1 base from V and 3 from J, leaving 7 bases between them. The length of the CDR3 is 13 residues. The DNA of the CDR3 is TGTGCCTGGAGTGAACTGTACAATCAGCCCCAGCATTTT. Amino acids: CAWSELYNQPQHF.

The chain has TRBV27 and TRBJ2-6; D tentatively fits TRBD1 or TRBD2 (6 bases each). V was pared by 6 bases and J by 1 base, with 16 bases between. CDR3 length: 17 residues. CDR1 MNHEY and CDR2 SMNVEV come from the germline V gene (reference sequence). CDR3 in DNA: TGTGCCAGCAGCCCGGGGGACATGGGGTCTGGGGCCAACGTCCTGACTTTC. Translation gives CASSPGDMGSGANVLTF.

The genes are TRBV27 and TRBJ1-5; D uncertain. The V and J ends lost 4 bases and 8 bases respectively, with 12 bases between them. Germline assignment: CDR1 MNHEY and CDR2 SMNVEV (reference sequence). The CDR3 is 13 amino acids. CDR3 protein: CASSWVASEPQHF. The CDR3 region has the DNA TGTGCCAGCAGTTGGGTGGCGTCTGAGCCCCAGCATTTT.

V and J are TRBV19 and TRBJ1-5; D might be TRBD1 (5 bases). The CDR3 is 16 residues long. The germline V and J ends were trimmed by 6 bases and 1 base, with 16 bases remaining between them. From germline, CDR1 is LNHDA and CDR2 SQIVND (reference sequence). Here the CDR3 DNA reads TGTGCCAGTAGACCCTCAGGGCAGACAAGCAATCAGCCCCAGCATTTT. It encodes CASRPSGQTSNQPQHF.

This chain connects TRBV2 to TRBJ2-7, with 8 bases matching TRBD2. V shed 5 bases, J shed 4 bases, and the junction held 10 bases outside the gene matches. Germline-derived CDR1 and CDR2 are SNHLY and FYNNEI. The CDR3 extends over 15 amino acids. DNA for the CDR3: TGTGCCAGCAGTCCCCGTACTAGCGGAGCTTACGAGCAGTACTTC. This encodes CASSPRTSGAYEQYF.

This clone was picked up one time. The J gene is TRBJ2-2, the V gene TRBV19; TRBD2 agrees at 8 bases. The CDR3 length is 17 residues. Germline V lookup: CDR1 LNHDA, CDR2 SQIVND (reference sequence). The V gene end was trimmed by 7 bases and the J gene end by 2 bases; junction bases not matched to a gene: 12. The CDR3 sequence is CASIQAGDPNNTGELFF. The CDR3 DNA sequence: TGTGCCAGTATTCAAGCGGGAGACCCCAATAACACCGGGGAGCTGTTTTTT.

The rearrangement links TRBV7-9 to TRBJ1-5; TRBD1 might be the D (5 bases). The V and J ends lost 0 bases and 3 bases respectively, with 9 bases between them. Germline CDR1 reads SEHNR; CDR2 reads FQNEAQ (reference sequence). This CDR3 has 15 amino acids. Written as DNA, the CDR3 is TGTGCCAGCAGCTTAGCTTCAGGGAACAATCAGCCCCAGCATTTT. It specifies CASSLASGNNQPQHF.

CDR3 sequence (DNA): TGCGCCAGCAGCCCGGTGCGGGGAGAGAACACTGAAGCTTTCTTT. Protein: CASSPVRGENTEAFF. V usage is TRBV5-1 and J usage is TRBJ1-1; D is unclear. Trimming took off 4 bases at V and 1 base at J, with 14 bases between the two ends. Germline CDR1 and CDR2: SGHRS and YFSETQ. The CDR3 is 15 amino acids. The variable domain in full, completed from reference TRBV5-1 and TRBJ1-1, reads KAGVTQTPRYLIKTRGQQVTLSCSPISGHRSVSWYQQTPGQGLQFLFEYFSETQRNKGNFPGRFSGRQFSNSRSEMNVSTLELGDSALYLCASSPVRGENTEAFFGQGTRLTVV.

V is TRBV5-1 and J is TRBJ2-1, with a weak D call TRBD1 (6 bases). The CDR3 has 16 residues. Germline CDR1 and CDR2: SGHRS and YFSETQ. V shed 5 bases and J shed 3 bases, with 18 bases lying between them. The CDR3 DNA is TGCGCCAGCAGTTCGTGGACAGACCCACTCTACAATGAGCAGTTCTTC. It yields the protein CASSSWTDPLYNEQFF.

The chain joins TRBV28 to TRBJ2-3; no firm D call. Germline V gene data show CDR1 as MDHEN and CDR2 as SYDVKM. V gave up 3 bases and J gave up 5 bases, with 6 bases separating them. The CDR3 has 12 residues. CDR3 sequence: CASSFAIDTQYF. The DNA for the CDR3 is TGTGCCAGCAGTTTTGCTATAGATACGCAGTATTTT.